This T cell receptor (beta chain) was retrieved from a study of monozygotic twins with inflammatory bowel disease. Each CDR3 protein gets one entry in TCRdb, which reprocessed the 5' RACE reads and gives no DNA. This listing includes 200,000 to 250,000 distinct CDR3 sequences. Each donor supplied about 2.5 ml of blood. This CDR3 has 14 residues. Germline V gene sequence: CDR1 SGHTA, CDR2 FQGNSA. The gene calls are TRBV7-2 and TRBJ2-2; TCRdb proposes TRBD2, but this gene call is untestable without DNA. The receptor's source is a human donor with ulcerative colitis or Crohn's disease, or a healthy co-twin of an affected twin (not recorded which). The sample taken for sequencing was blood. CDR3 loop: CASSLGVGTGELFF.